The 19 T cell receptor beta chains below come from one sample, sequenced in a study of T cells in Graves' hyperthyroidism and ophthalmopathy. RNA transcripts yielded amplified TCR beta CDR3 regions. The TCR CDR3 first-round RT-PCR relied on the HTBI primer set. One entry per CDR3 protein, called by TCRdb with MiXCR from the multiplex PCR reads. The sample has about 380,000 distinct CDR3 sequences, roughly 20% seen once; the top ten hold around 40%. The specimen was blood. These receptors were obtained from a young man with Graves' ophthalmopathy.

This clonotype has more than one count but fewer than ten. V and J are TRBV2 and TRBJ1-3; D gene uncertain. Trimming shortened V by 1 base and J by 4 bases, and 11 bases separated the two germline ends. The CDR3 contains 15 residues. Germline V CDR1 and CDR2: SNHLY, FYNNEI. The CDR3 DNA follows: TGTGCCAGCAGTGAAGGCAGAACGGGAGGAAACACCATATATTTT. It is translated as CASSEGRTGGNTIYF.

This clonotype was detected many times. The rearrangement uses TRBV15 and TRBJ1-1; D gene unclear. The V end lost 0 bases, the J end lost 11 bases, and 16 bases lay between the germline ends. CDR1 is LNHNV, CDR2 YYDKDF, per germline (reference sequence). The CDR3 has 14 amino acids. The CDR3 DNA follows: TGTGCCACCAGCAGAGAAAGGGCAGATCTGAACGCTTTCTTT. It specifies CATSRERADLNAFF. Using reference TRBV15 and TRBJ1-1 for the parts outside the CDR3, the full variable domain is DAMVIQNPRYQVTQFGKPVTLSCSQTLNHNVMYWYQQKSSQAPKLLFHYYDKDFNNEADTPDNFQSRRPNTSFCFLDIRSPGLGDTAMYLCATSRERADLNAFFGQGTRLTVV.

This clonotype was counted once. A much larger clone is a single base away; this may be a read error. The chain recombines TRBV19 with TRBJ1-1; possible D gene TRBD1, 5 bases. Per germline, CDR1 LNHDA and CDR2 SQIVND (reference sequence). Trimming cost V 6 bases and J 4 bases, with 18 bases left between them. This CDR3 has 15 amino acids. DNA for the CDR3: TGTGCCAGTAGGGGGACGGGCCCCTTGGTCACTGAAGCTTTCTTT. Its translation is CASRGTGPLVTEAFF.

The rearrangement links TRBV7-2 to TRBJ1-4; perhaps TRBD1 as D (6 bases). CDR1 and CDR2 (germline): SGHTA, FQGNSA. The CDR3 consists of 16 residues. V shed 1 base and J shed 4 bases, with 13 bases lying between them. The CDR3 DNA sequence: TGTGCCAGCAGCTTAGTTGGGGGGGCCAATAATGAAAAACTGTTTTTT. Amino acids: CASSLVGGANNEKLFF.

J is TRBJ2-5 and V is TRBV11-3; 10 bases align to TRBD2. CDR1 SGHNT and CDR2 YENEEA come from the germline V gene. V gave up 1 base and J gave up 5 bases; unmatched junction bases: 4. The length of the CDR3 is 15 residues. CDR3 residues: CASSLGAGGPETQYF. DNA of the CDR3: TGTGCCAGCAGCTTAGGAGCGGGGGGGCCTGAGACCCAGTACTTC. Full variable domain (remainder filled in from reference TRBV11-3 and TRBJ2-5): EAGVVQSPRYKIIEKKQPVAFWCNPISGHNTLYWYLQNLGQGPELLIRYENEEAVDDSQLPKDRFSAERLKGVDSTLKIQPAELGDSAVYLCASSLGAGGPETQYFGPGTRLLVL.

This clonotype has a count of ten or more. A junction boundary mismatches the germline segment, possibly from a read error. The CDR3: CSANFGTGGWETQYF. DNA of the CDR3: TGCAGCGCTAATTTCGGGACAGGGGGCTGGGAGACCCAGTACTTC. V and J are TRBV20-1 and TRBJ2-5; 12 nucleotides line up with TRBD1. CDR1 and CDR2 from the germline V gene are DFQATT and SNEGSKA (reference sequence). The CDR3 length is 15 residues.

V gene TRBV6-5 combines with J gene TRBJ1-2, with D uncertain. Germline assignment: CDR1 MNHEY and CDR2 SVGAGI. V lost 5 bases and J lost 0, with 16 bases in between. The CDR3 consists of 16 residues. The CDR3 sequence is CASSHAEDLANYGYTF. The CDR3 DNA reads TGTGCCAGCAGTCACGCCGAAGACTTAGCTAACTATGGCTACACCTTC.

This clonotype was counted ten times or more. This chain links TRBV12-3 or TRBV12-4 with TRBJ2-1; 7 nucleotides match TRBD2. The junction had 11 bases not matched to a gene; V was cut back by 5 bases and J by 4 bases. This CDR3 has 16 residues. The CDR3 nucleotides are TGTGCCAGCAGTGTCTCAGGACTAGAGGCATACAATGAGCAGTTCTTC. This translates into CASSVSGLEAYNEQFF.

This clonotype was detected many times. The rearrangement uses TRBV7-9 and TRBJ2-5; D remains ambiguous. CDR1 SEHNR and CDR2 FQNEAQ come from the germline V gene (reference sequence). CDR3 size: 15 residues. V lost 2 bases to trimming and J lost 5 bases, with 15 bases between them. The CDR3 coding sequence is TGTGCCAGCAGCTTACCGACATTTTACGGGGAGACCCAGTACTTC. Its translation: CASSLPTFYGETQYF. The complete variable domain, with remaining parts taken from reference TRBV7-9 and TRBJ2-5, reads DTGVSQNPRHKITKRGQNVTFRCDPISEHNRLYWYRQTLGQGPEFLTYFQNEAQLEKSRLLSDRFSAERPKGSFSTLEIQRTEQGDSAMYLCASSLPTFYGETQYFGPGTRLLVL.

Concerning this clonotype: One base away lies a much larger clone, so this may be a sequencing read error. The conserved closing phenylalanine or tryptophan is absent in this CDR3, likely reflecting a read error. The chain links TRBV20-1 to TRBJ1-2, with unresolved D. The V gene's germline CDR1 is DFQATT and CDR2 SNEGSKA (reference sequence). This CDR3 region has 11 residues. Trimming stripped 5 bases from V and 5 bases from J, with 9 bases between. The CDR3 loop is CSAPGDYGYTI. The CDR3 region has the DNA TGCAGTGCTCCCGGGGATTATGGCTACACCATC.

V is TRBV4-1 and J is TRBJ1-6; perhaps TRBD1 as D (6 bases). Germline values: CDR1 MGHRA, CDR2 YSYEKL. The ends were cut back, 5 bases at V and 11 bases at J, with 19 bases in the middle. This CDR3 has 15 residues. The CDR3 bases are TGCGCCAGCAGCAACAATGGACAGAGCCAACCACCCCTCCACTTT. It encodes CASSNNGQSQPPLHF.

With regard to this clonotype: Because the CDR3's place on the DNA is in doubt, the DNA is left out and the CDR3 is given as listed by TCRdb. This chain connects TRBV7-3 to TRBJ2-7; the tabulated D call, TRBD2, remains unverified against the DNA. Germline assignment: CDR1 SGHTA and CDR2 FQGTGA. Counting both end residues, the CDR3 totals 19 amino acids. The CDR3 spells CASSFYICSPIAQASEQYF.

This clonotype was recorded many times. The chain recombines TRBV29-1 with TRBJ1-2; the D gene is possibly TRBD1 (5 bases). CDR1 is SQVTM and CDR2 is ANQGSEA in the germline V gene. V was pared by 3 bases and J by 8 bases, with 10 bases between. There are 11 residues in the CDR3. CDR3 amino acids: CSVEAGNGYTF. Written as DNA, the CDR3 is TGCAGCGTTGAGGCAGGGAACGGCTACACCTTC.

A few counts support this clonotype. The rearrangement links TRBV24-1 to TRBJ2-2; 7 nucleotides line up with TRBD1. The V and J ends lost 10 bases and 3 bases, in that order; junction bases with no gene match: 13. The CDR3 consists of 16 residues. In germline, CDR1 is KGHDR, CDR2 SFDVKD. The CDR3 region is CATSPGTVSDTGELFF. For the CDR3, the DNA is TGTGCCACGAGTCCCGGGACAGTTTCGGACACCGGGGAGCTGTTTTTT.

The chain recombines TRBV19 with TRBJ2-5, with a possible D match to TRBD2 (6 bases). The germline gives CDR1 LNHDA, CDR2 SQIVND (reference sequence). V was trimmed by 0 bases and J by 2 bases, leaving 25 bases between them. The CDR3 has 20 amino acids. The CDR3 sequence: CASSIEPLKRGSFLQETQYF. In DNA, the CDR3 is TGTGCCAGTAGTATAGAGCCTCTGAAACGGGGGAGCTTTTTGCAAGAGACCCAGTACTTC.

This clonotype occurred many times. The chain is built from TRBV13 and TRBJ1-2; 10 nucleotides agree with TRBD1. The germline V gene has CDR1 PRHDT and CDR2 FYEKMQ (reference sequence). V was pared by 4 bases and J by 5 bases, with 10 bases of the junction left unmatched. The CDR3 extends over 16 amino acids. For the CDR3, the DNA is TGTGCCAGCAGCTCCGGGACAGGGGTCCTAGGGTATGGCTACACCTTC. Translating gives CASSSGTGVLGYGYTF.

This clonotype has only a few counts. The rearrangement uses TRBV7-9 and TRBJ2-1; D is possibly TRBD2 (6 bases). The CDR3 covers 15 residues. V lost 1 base and J 0 bases, leaving 7 bases between the germline ends. Germline V lookup: CDR1 SEHNR, CDR2 FQNEAQ (reference sequence). The CDR3 loop reads CASSLVAVSYNEQFF. In DNA, the CDR3 is TGTGCCAGCAGCTTAGTAGCGGTCTCCTACAATGAGCAGTTCTTC.

This clonotype was counted only a few times. The chain links TRBV20-1 to TRBJ1-6; TRBD1 aligns across 7 bases. V trimming: 5 bases; J trimming: 7 bases; junction bases outside the gene matches: 5. The CDR3 extends over 13 amino acids. Germline V lookup: CDR1 DFQATT, CDR2 SNEGSKA (reference sequence). The DNA for the CDR3 is TGCAGTGCTCCGGACAGGCTAAATTCACCCCTCCACTTT. Translation: CSAPDRLNSPLHF.

This clonotype was detected a few times. CDR3 nucleotide sequence: TGCGCCAGCAGCCACGGGACAGGGGATCAAAAACTGTTTTTT. As protein: CASSHGTGDQKLFF. The gene calls are TRBV4-1 and TRBJ1-4; 10 nucleotides agree with TRBD1. The CDR3 has 14 amino acids. From germline, CDR1 is MGHRA and CDR2 YSYEKL. Germline trimming cut 3 bases from V and 9 bases from J; bases unmatched to any gene: 4.